The 27 T cell receptor beta chains in this list originate from one sample, sequenced in a study of blood T cell repertoires in COVID-19. TCRdb's table, derived via immunoSEQ multiplex PCR, lists solely in-frame clones and lacks some. The table includes about 78,000 clones, about nine tenths detected once. The sequenced material came from peripheral blood. Receptor source: a woman aged 60-75 years with acute or convalescent COVID-19.

V usage is TRBV5-6 and J usage is TRBJ1-1; a weak D match, TRBD1 (5 bases). Germline V CDR1 and CDR2: SGHDT, YYEEEE. CDR3 length: 13 amino acids. The V end was cut by 2 bases, the J end by 0 bases, with 5 bases between. CDR3 region: CASSLGVNTEAFF. DNA for the CDR3: TGTGCCAGCAGCTTAGGGGTGAACACTGAAGCTTTCTTT.

CDR3 in amino acids: CASSGPLRQTNEKLFF. CDR3 coding DNA: TGTGCCAGCAGTGGACCTTTAAGACAAACTAATGAAAAACTGTTTTTT. The chain is built from TRBV6-1 and TRBJ1-4; D gene unclear. Germline CDR1 and CDR2: MNHNS and SASEGT. The CDR3 totals 16 residues. The V end lost 4 bases, the J end lost 1 base, and 13 bases lay between the germline ends.

This clone was recorded only once. The chain is built from TRBV6-2 or TRBV6-3 and TRBJ1-2, with D unclear. With 0 bases removed from V and 2 bases from J, the gap between germline ends came to 10 bases. CDR1 and CDR2 (germline): MNHEY, SVGEGT. The CDR3 totals 15 residues. The CDR3 sequence: CASSYSSAGNYGYTF. The CDR3 coding sequence is TGTGCCAGCAGTTACTCGAGCGCCGGGAACTATGGCTACACCTTC.

The CDR3 here is CASAIPRVGRNSPLHF. In DNA, the CDR3 is TGTGCCAGCGCTATCCCCCGCGTGGGGCGGAATTCACCCCTCCACTTT. The chain employs TRBV28 and TRBJ1-6, with TRBD1 as a possible D gene (5 bases). V was pared by 8 bases and J by 7 bases, with 21 bases between. This CDR3 spans 16 amino acids. CDR1 and CDR2 (germline): MDHEN, SYDVKM.

The CDR3 nucleotides are TGTGCCAGCAGCTTAGGTTTGGCGGGATGGATCAATGAGCAGTTCTTC. Translated, it gives CASSLGLAGWINEQFF. The J gene is TRBJ2-1, the V gene TRBV11-2; D may be TRBD2 (6 bases). The length of the CDR3 is 16 residues. V was cut by 1 base and J by 6 bases, with 16 bases left in between. The germline gives CDR1 SGHAT, CDR2 FQNNGV.

This chain connects TRBV27 to TRBJ2-3; no clear D. The germline CDR1 and CDR2 sequences are MNHEY and SMNVEV (reference sequence). This CDR3 comprises 14 residues. V lost 1 base, J lost 4 bases, and 9 bases lay in between. The CDR3 loop reads CASSLLNSPDTQYF. Written as DNA, the CDR3 is TGTGCCAGCAGTTTATTAAATAGCCCAGATACGCAGTATTTT.

CDR3 amino acids: CASSYGQGEAGELFF. The CDR3 DNA is TGTGCCAGCAGTTACGGACAGGGGGAGGCCGGGGAGCTGTTTTTT. The chain joins TRBV6-5 to TRBJ2-2, with 10 nucleotides matching TRBD1. CDR1 is MNHEY, CDR2 SVGAGI, per germline. CDR3 length: 15 amino acids. V was pared by 2 bases and J by 6 bases, with 3 bases of the junction left unmatched.

This chain uses TRBV9 with TRBJ1-4, with TRBD1 identical over 8 bases. This CDR3 contains 15 residues. V trimming: 3 bases; J trimming: 8 bases; junction bases outside the gene matches: 9. Germline loops: CDR1 SGDLS, CDR2 YYNGEE. CDR3 DNA sequence: TGTGCCAGCAGCGGCTCAGGACAGGGCGGCGAAAAACTGTTTTTT. It codes for CASSGSGQGGEKLFF.

V and J are TRBV6-5 and TRBJ2-2, with 9 nucleotides matching TRBD2. V dropped 3 bases and J dropped 0; count of bases not matched to a gene: 2. CDR1 MNHEY and CDR2 SVGAGI come from the germline V gene. This CDR3 has 16 residues. The CDR3 reads CASSYRGGANTGELFF. CDR3 DNA: TGTGCCAGCAGTTATCGCGGGGGGGCGAACACCGGGGAGCTGTTTTTT.

The V gene is TRBV3-1 (or the pseudogene TRBV3-2), the J gene TRBJ2-2; 7 nucleotides align to TRBD1. This CDR3 spans 18 amino acids. J gave up 5 bases and V 4 bases, and 16 bases lay outside the gene matches. Germline V gene data show CDR1 as LGHDT and CDR2 as YNNKEL (reference sequence). The CDR3 DNA reads as TGTGCCAGCAGCCCCCCTCGCAGGGACAGCCAGGGGACCGGGGAGCTGTTTTTT. Its protein is CASSPPRRDSQGTGELFF.

The chain employs TRBV30 and TRBJ2-3; perhaps TRBD2 as D (5 bases). Looked up from germline, CDR1 is GTSNPN and CDR2 is SVGIG (reference sequence). The CDR3 runs 12 residues. The V end was cut by 2 bases, the J end by 6 bases, with 9 bases between. CDR3 sequence: CAWSRGWDTQYF. CDR3 nucleotides: TGTGCCTGGAGTCGGGGTTGGGATACGCAGTATTTT.

The J gene is TRBJ1-5, the V gene TRBV24-1; TRBD1 might be the D (6 bases). V lost 1 base, J lost 3 bases, and 12 bases lay in between. Germline-derived CDR1 and CDR2 are KGHDR and SFDVKD. The CDR3 length is 16 residues. The CDR3 coding sequence is TGTGCCACCAGTGATTTTAAGGGGGGGTTCAATCAGCCCCAGCATTTT. It specifies CATSDFKGGFNQPQHF.

The genes are TRBV19 and TRBJ2-7; D gene unclear. Trimming cost V 5 bases and J 2 bases, with 10 bases left between them. There are 13 residues in the CDR3. Germline CDR1 reads LNHDA; CDR2 reads SQIVND (reference sequence). The DNA of the CDR3 is TGTGCCAGTAGTGGCAGGTTACCCTACGAGCAGTACTTC. The encoded protein is CASSGRLPYEQYF.

The chain is built from TRBV7-9 and TRBJ2-5, with D possibly matching TRBD2 (5 bases). The V end was cut by 8 bases, the J end by 5 bases, with 15 bases between. There are 13 residues in the CDR3. CDR1 is SEHNR, CDR2 FQNEAQ, per germline (reference sequence). In nucleotides, the CDR3 is TGTGCCAGCCAGCGGATAACTAGGGAGACCCAGTACTTC. It codes for CASQRITRETQYF.

This clone was counted a single time. The V gene is TRBV6-5, the J gene TRBJ2-3; D not certain. The CDR3 loop spans 14 amino acids. Germline-derived CDR1 and CDR2 are MNHEY and SVGAGI. V was trimmed by 6 bases and J by 7 bases, leaving 17 bases between them. CDR3: CASSPTGLPNTQYF. CDR3 nucleotide sequence: TGTGCCAGCAGCCCGACTGGTCTTCCTAATACGCAGTATTTT.

V is TRBV28 and J is TRBJ2-7, with 7 bases that match TRBD1. The germline V gene encodes CDR1 MDHEN and CDR2 SYDVKM. The CDR3 runs to 15 residues. J was trimmed by 5 bases and V by 5 bases; bases with no gene match: 12. The DNA of the CDR3 is TGTGCCAGCAGTCCTCCCCCACAGGGGACCCACGAGCAGTACTTC. Translating it yields CASSPPPQGTHEQYF.

CDR3 protein: CASSLAGRANTEAFF. The CDR3, as DNA: TGTGCCAGCAGCTTAGCTGGCAGGGCGAACACTGAAGCTTTCTTT. The rearrangement links TRBV7-2 to TRBJ1-1; D possibly corresponds to TRBD1 (5 bases). V gave up 0 bases and J gave up 1 base, with 9 bases separating them. CDR1 and CDR2 from the germline V gene are SGHTA and FQGNSA. The CDR3 is 15 residues long. Filled out from reference TRBV7-2 and TRBJ1-1, the complete variable domain reads GAGVSQSPSNKVTEKGKDVELRCDPISGHTALYWYRQSLGQGLEFLIYFQGNSAPDKSGLPSDRFSAERTGGSVSTLTIQRTQQEDSAVYLCASSLAGRANTEAFFGQGTRLTVV.

This clone was recorded once. This chain connects TRBV7-3 to TRBJ1-1; TRBD1 is a possible D gene (5 bases). With 4 bases removed from V and 1 base from J, the gap between germline ends came to 7 bases. This CDR3 contains 13 residues. From germline, CDR1 is SGHTA and CDR2 FQGTGA. The CDR3 here is CASSSGQNTEAFF. For the CDR3, the DNA is TGTGCCAGCAGCTCTGGACAGAACACTGAAGCTTTCTTT.

J is TRBJ1-4 and V is TRBV5-1, with D tentatively TRBD1 (5 bases). The length of the CDR3 is 15 residues. V shed 1 base and J shed 5 bases, with 12 bases lying between them. Germline V CDR1 and CDR2: SGHRS, YFSETQ. CDR3: CASSLNRRVNEKLFF. In nucleotides, the CDR3 is TGCGCCAGCAGCTTGAATCGCAGGGTAAATGAAAAACTGTTTTTT.

The chain couples TRBV18 to TRBJ2-5; 7 positions agree with TRBD1. CDR3 length equals 13 residues. After removal of 3 bases from V and 5 bases from J, the junction contained 3 bases not matched to a gene. Germline values: CDR1 KGHSH, CDR2 LQKENI. CDR3 nucleotide sequence: TGTGCCAGCTCACCCGGGACAGAGGAGACCCAGTACTTC. It yields the protein CASSPGTEETQYF.

The rearrangement links TRBV2 to TRBJ2-7; a weak D match, TRBD2 (5 bases). Germline V lookup: CDR1 SNHLY, CDR2 FYNNEI. This CDR3 has 13 amino acids. V lost 7 bases, J lost 0 bases, and 10 bases lay in between. The CDR3 spells CASTRDNSYEQYF. CDR3 bases: TGTGCCAGCACCCGGGATAACTCCTACGAGCAGTACTTC.

This clone was observed once. The chain employs TRBV28 and TRBJ1-1; 9 bases line up with TRBD1. The CDR3 consists of 15 residues. The V and J ends lost 7 bases and 3 bases, in that order; junction bases with no gene match: 9. Germline V lookup: CDR1 MDHEN, CDR2 SYDVKM. The CDR3: CASISETGGDTEAFF. The CDR3 DNA reads TGTGCCAGCATATCCGAGACAGGGGGGGACACTGAAGCTTTCTTT.

The chain employs TRBV12-3 or TRBV12-4 and TRBJ1-4; D gene ambiguous. Deletions cut 5 bases from V and 7 bases from J, with 8 bases between. The CDR3 is 12 amino acids. CDR3 loop: CASSREGEKLFF. Here the CDR3 DNA reads TGTGCCAGCAGTAGAGAGGGTGAAAAACTGTTTTTT.

The rearrangement uses TRBV11-2 and TRBJ2-4, with 10 bases lining up with TRBD1. V lost 6 bases and J lost 3; bases outside the gene matches: 8. The CDR3 is 16 amino acids. CDR1 and CDR2 (germline): SGHAT, FQNNGV. The CDR3, as DNA: TGTGCCAGCAGGCCCGGGACAGGGGCGAGCAAAAACATTCAGTACTTC. It codes for CASRPGTGASKNIQYF.

V gene TRBV27 combines with J gene TRBJ1-4; D not resolved. Germline assignment: CDR1 MNHEY and CDR2 SMNVEV (reference sequence). This CDR3 has 18 residues. The germline V and J ends were trimmed by 2 bases and 0 bases, with 16 bases remaining between them. CDR3 residues: CASSLTGRKVATNEKLFF. The CDR3 DNA is TGTGCCAGCAGTTTAACGGGGAGGAAGGTTGCAACTAATGAAAAACTGTTTTTT.

The gene calls are TRBV7-9 and TRBJ2-1, with TRBD1 as a possible D gene (6 bases). Germline assignment: CDR1 SEHNR and CDR2 FQNEAQ (reference sequence). V gave up 5 bases and J gave up 11 bases, with 16 bases separating them. The CDR3 consists of 13 residues. CDR3 DNA: TGTGCCAGCAGCCGCGGACAGATCCTGAAGCAGTTCTTC. Amino acid sequence: CASSRGQILKQFF.

The V gene is TRBV19, the J gene TRBJ1-2, with a possible D match to TRBD1 (5 bases). Deletions cut 3 bases from V and 7 bases from J, with 27 bases between. The CDR3 spans 18 residues. CDR1 and CDR2 from the germline V gene are LNHDA and SQIVND (reference sequence). DNA of the CDR3: TGTGCCAGTAGTATGGCATCTAGGGGCCTCTACCCCGACACTGGCTACACCTTC. As protein: CASSMASRGLYPDTGYTF.